This T cell receptor beta chain was captured by sequencing in a study of T cell changes during pregnancy in multiple sclerosis. From germline, CDR1 is SNHLY and CDR2 FYNNEI. V gave up 7 bases and J gave up 2 bases; unmatched junction bases: 11. The CDR3 totals 16 residues. Assay used: immunoSEQ multiplex PCR; TCRdb lists only in-frame clones, some missing. The repertoire holds about 13,000 clones, about 88% seen once, with approximately 8.7% in the top ten. The receptor was isolated from a female donor with multiple sclerosis, enrolled in a pregnancy study. This specimen was CD8+ T cells from peripheral blood mononuclear cells, taken in the first trimester of pregnancy. The chain links TRBV2 to TRBJ2-7; TRBD1 agrees at 10 bases. The CDR3 reads CASTSSGTGAPYEQYF. The CDR3, as DNA: TGTGCCAGCACGTCTTCGGGGACAGGGGCACCCTACGAGCAGTACTTC.